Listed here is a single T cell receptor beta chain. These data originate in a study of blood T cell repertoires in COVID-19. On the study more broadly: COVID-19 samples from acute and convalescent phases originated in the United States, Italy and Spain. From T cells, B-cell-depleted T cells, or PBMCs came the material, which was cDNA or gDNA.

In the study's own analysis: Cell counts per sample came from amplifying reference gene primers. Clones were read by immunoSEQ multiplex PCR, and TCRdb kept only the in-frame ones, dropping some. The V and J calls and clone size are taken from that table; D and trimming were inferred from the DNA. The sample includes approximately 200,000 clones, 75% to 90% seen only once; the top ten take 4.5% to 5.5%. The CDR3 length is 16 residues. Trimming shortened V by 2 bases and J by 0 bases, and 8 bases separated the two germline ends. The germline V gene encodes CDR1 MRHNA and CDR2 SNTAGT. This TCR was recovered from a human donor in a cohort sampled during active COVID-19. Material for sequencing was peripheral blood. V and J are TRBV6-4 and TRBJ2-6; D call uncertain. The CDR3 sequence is CASSDDVDSGANVLTF. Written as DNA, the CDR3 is TGTGCCAGCAGTGACGATGTAGACTCTGGGGCCAACGTCCTGACTTTC.